This TCR beta chain was identified during a study of tumor-infiltrating lymphocytes in primary liver carcinoma (dated by TCRdb to about 2017). For context, the study as a whole: Four to six patients with histopathologically diagnosed primary liver carcinoma underwent surgical resection in China between November 2015 and 2016. Of the five patients, three men and two women aged 30 to 69 years, four had hepatocellular carcinoma and one had combined HCC and intrahepatic cholangiocarcinoma. The tumors of the five patients were staged as T1-T3 N0M0, with maximum diameters ranging from roughly 4 to 11 cm. Each sample produced roughly 3.65 to 7.5 million productive TCRbeta reads, and read depth showed no significant difference between tissue types. Across five regions of each liver tumor, along with adjacent normal tissue and blood, the study brought together TCRbeta repertoire sequencing, expression microarrays and whole-exome sequencing. TCRbeta repertoire sequencing covered about 35 specimens from 5 patients: 25 or so tumor regions, 5 adjacent noncancerous liver tissues and 5 peripheral blood samples. High reproducibility was observed for the technical replicate repertoires, with mean shared-clone rates approximately 0.9 and correlation coefficients above 0.95. Study-wide conclusions, independent of this receptor: Only the TCR beta chain was sequenced, so true repertoire diversity is likely underestimated because unpaired alpha chains were not captured. Pairs of tumor regions showed greater repertoire overlap (mean about 36%) than tumor-adjacent pairs (about 17%) or tumor-blood pairs (approximately 15%), which is consistent with antigen-driven expansion. The study included only a handful of patients, and the authors note findings should be validated in a larger study. Bulk unsorted samples precluded comparing CD4+ and CD8+ T cell repertoires. The top 250 clones accounted for a significantly greater share of the repertoire in tumors than in blood (p = 0.039).

With respect to this clonotype: Its antigen is not yet known. Being one base from a much bigger clone, this may be a read error.

The germline V gene sets CDR1 to LGHNA and CDR2 to YNFKEQ. The CDR3 runs 16 amino acids, cysteine and phenylalanine included. Of all the DNA, just the CDR3 is kept, 48 bases in frame from base 1. Starting from around 520 ng total RNA, TCRbeta-specific cDNA was produced by reverse transcription with a constant-region primer and ProtoScript II reverse transcriptase. Three nested multiplex PCR rounds, following a slightly modified ARM-PCR procedure, were used to build the TCRbeta libraries. The first two PCR rounds used multiplex TRBV1-TRBV30 forward primers with a Cbeta reverse primer, each for about 11 cycles. Sample barcodes and Illumina adapters were attached in a final 25-cycle PCR using Deep VentR polymerase. Before sequencing, amplicons of 200-500 bp were purified from gel using a QIAquick gel extraction kit. An Illumina HiSeq 2500 was used to sequence the TCRbeta amplicons with 250-bp paired-end reads. The source study handled its data this way. Trimmomatic v0.33 was used to quality-trim the reads, and FLASH v1.2.11 was used to merge paired reads so that full CDR3 sequences could be recovered. V, D and J germline segments were assigned to the rearranged TCRbeta sequences using MiGEC v1.2.1b. Clonotype statistics, along with Shannon-Wiener diversity indices, were calculated using VDJtools v1.0.0. Except for diversity analysis, only the 250 most abundant clonotypes of each sample were used in subsequent analyses to reduce sampling bias. The public reads were reprocessed in TCRdb via fastp at Q25 and MiXCR, keeping in-frame beta chains. Rows merge per CDR3 protein into single entries with the most common DNA and genes. What appears here as the V and J calls and clone size reflects TCRdb's work, not the paper's. The sample table holds approximately 330,000 distinct CDR3 sequences, of which roughly 61% were seen once. The ten largest account for roughly 6% of the sample.

TRIzol reagent was used to extract blood RNA from unsorted whole blood, while the DNeasy Blood & Tissue kit provided the germline DNA. At the time of sampling, the patients were treatment-naive and had chronic HBV infection. Before surgery, approximately 4 milliliters of peripheral blood were collected into K2EDTA tubes. The sequence was obtained from a middle-aged man with primary liver carcinoma and hepatitis B virus infection. The sample comprised peripheral blood. Recombination linked TRBV4-2 to TRBJ1-5; 9 bases in the junction line up with TRBD1. The CDR3 region has the sequence CVSSQDLGQGNQPQHF. The bases are TGTGTCAGCAGCCAAGATTTAGGACAGGGGAATCAGCCCCAGCATTTT.